The 24 T cell receptor beta chains presented below share a single source sample, sequenced in a study of identical twins. Each CDR3 protein gets one entry after TCRdb re-called the 5' RACE reads with MiXCR. The table has hundreds of thousands of distinct CDR3 sequences, more than 6.5% seen once. The sample also formed part of further work on yellow fever vaccine responses in identical twins.

The sample comprised memory (CD45RO+) T cells sorted from blood. The receptors originated from a woman aged 18 to 35 in good health.

This clonotype has at least ten counts. The rearrangement links TRBV3-1 to TRBJ2-3; the D is unclear. The CDR3 is 11 residues long. V shed 5 bases and J shed 2 bases, with 2 bases lying between them. Germline-derived CDR1 and CDR2 are LGHDT and YNNKEL (reference sequence). For the CDR3, the DNA is TGTGCCAGCAGCACCACAGATACGCAGTATTTT. Its translation is CASSTTDTQYF.

This clonotype was found many times. This rearrangement joins TRBV10-1 to TRBJ1-1; 7 bases are a match to TRBD1. CDR3 length: 14 residues. Unmatched junction bases numbered 8, after V lost 6 bases and J lost 4 bases. CDR1 and CDR2 from the germline V gene are WNHNN and SYGVQD (reference sequence). CDR3 sequence (DNA): TGCGCCAGCAGCCCATTCGGGACAGCCACTGAAGCTTTCTTT. Residues: CASSPFGTATEAFF.

This clonotype has more than one count but fewer than ten. The chain is built from TRBV5-1 and TRBJ2-6, with 7 bases lining up with TRBD2. This CDR3 has 15 residues. The germline gives CDR1 SGHRS, CDR2 YFSETQ. The ends lost 3 bases at V and 2 bases at J; junction bases unmatched: 2. Here the CDR3 reads CASSYGGAGANVLTF. Here the CDR3 DNA reads TGCGCCAGCAGCTATGGGGGGGCTGGGGCCAACGTCCTGACTTTC.

This clonotype appeared a few times. The V gene is TRBV5-5, the J gene TRBJ2-1; maybe TRBD1 (5 bases). The CDR3 contains 14 residues. The V and J ends lost 4 bases and 5 bases respectively, with 13 bases between them. CDR1 SGHKS and CDR2 YYEKEE come from the germline V gene (reference sequence). CDR3 nucleotides: TGTGCCAGCAGCCACGGACATGGGGACAATGAGCAGTTCTTC. It codes for CASSHGHGDNEQFF.

CDR3 sequence: CASSTGTRVEKLFF. For the CDR3, the DNA is TGTGCCAGCAGCACCGGGACGAGGGTAGAAAAACTGTTTTTT. V gene TRBV13 combines with J gene TRBJ1-4; maybe TRBD1 (5 bases). Trimming took off 5 bases at V and 8 bases at J, with 15 bases between the two ends. Germline V gives CDR1 PRHDT, CDR2 FYEKMQ (reference sequence). This CDR3 has 14 amino acids. The full variable domain, rest sourced from reference TRBV13 and TRBJ1-4, is AAGVIQSPRHLIKEKRETATLKCYPIPRHDTVYWYQQGPGQDPQFLISFYEKMQSDKGSIPDRFSAQQFSDYHSELNMSSLELGDSALYFCASSTGTRVEKLFFGSGTQLSVL.

V usage is TRBV6-1 and J usage is TRBJ1-1, with D uncertain. The V and J ends lost 4 bases and 1 base respectively, with 13 bases between them. Germline CDR1 is MNHNS and CDR2 is SASEGT. The CDR3 runs to 15 residues. The CDR3 sequence is CASSVTNQPNTEAFF. CDR3 nucleotide sequence: TGTGCCAGCAGTGTCACGAACCAGCCGAACACTGAAGCTTTCTTT.

In its sample, this clonotype was seen a few times. The chain joins TRBV5-1 to TRBJ1-1, with D unresolved. V was clipped by 0 bases and J by 3 bases, with 12 bases between them. This CDR3 has 15 amino acids. Germline-derived CDR1 and CDR2 are SGHRS and YFSETQ. CDR3 in amino acids: CASSLARTGDTEAFF. In nucleotides, the CDR3 is TGCGCCAGCAGCTTGGCCCGGACGGGTGACACTGAAGCTTTCTTT.

This clonotype was detected only a few times. The CDR3 reads CASNADREKHYNSPLHF. The CDR3, as DNA: TGTGCCAGCAACGCGGACAGGGAAAAACACTATAATTCACCCCTCCACTTT. The chain carries TRBV6-4 and TRBJ1-6, with 8 bases aligning to TRBD1. Looked up from germline, CDR1 is MRHNA and CDR2 is SNTAGT. This CDR3 has 17 amino acids. The J segment lost 3 bases and the V segment lost 7 bases, leaving 11 bases of the junction unmatched.

The gene calls are TRBV5-5 and TRBJ2-7; D assignment may be TRBD1 or TRBD2 (5 bases each). V lost 1 base, J lost 2 bases, and 13 bases lay in between. This CDR3 has 15 residues. Germline V gene lookup returns CDR1 SGHKS and CDR2 YYEKEE (reference sequence). CDR3 loop: CASSLYGQGPYEQYV. The CDR3 DNA reads TGTGCCAGCAGCTTGTACGGGCAGGGACCCTACGAGCAGTACGTC.

This clonotype has a count of ten or more. The genes are TRBV7-8 and TRBJ1-3; D is possibly TRBD1 (5 bases). The V and J ends lost 5 bases and 2 bases respectively, with 13 bases between them. The CDR3 has 15 residues. The germline V gene has CDR1 SGHVS and CDR2 FQNEAQ. CDR3 DNA: TGTGCCAGCAGCCCAAGGAGGGGCCCTGGAAACACCATATATTTT. This codes for CASSPRRGPGNTIYF.

This clonotype showed up just a few times. The chain joins TRBV12-3 or TRBV12-4 to TRBJ2-4, with D tentatively TRBD1 or TRBD2 (5 bases each). The CDR3 sequence is 11 residues long. V shed 6 bases and J shed 9 bases, with 9 bases lying between them. DNA for the CDR3: TGTGCCAGCAGCTGGGACCTCATTCAGTACTTC. Protein product: CASSWDLIQYF.

The rearrangement links TRBV5-1 to TRBJ2-1, with D tentatively TRBD2 (6 bases). V was shortened by 1 base and J by 0 bases, with 20 bases between the two germline ends. Per the germline V gene, CDR1 is SGHRS and CDR2 is YFSETQ. The CDR3 runs 19 residues. Here the CDR3 DNA reads TGCGCCAGCAGCTTGAATTTACGGGAGCGTGGGGGCTCCTACAATGAGCAGTTCTTC. It is translated as CASSLNLRERGGSYNEQFF.

This clonotype was found many times. The chain carries TRBV24-1 and TRBJ2-1, with D perhaps given as TRBD1 or TRBD2 (5 bases each). The ends were cut back, 4 bases at V and 4 bases at J, with 13 bases in the middle. CDR1 is KGHDR, CDR2 SFDVKD, per germline. This CDR3 region has 15 residues. CDR3 sequence reads: CATSEGRRLYNEQFF. The CDR3 nucleotides read TGTGCCACCAGTGAGGGGCGGAGACTATACAATGAGCAGTTCTTC.

This clonotype was observed many times. The chain carries TRBV5-1 and TRBJ1-1, with D tentatively TRBD1 (5 bases). V was clipped by 4 bases and J by 0 bases, with 10 bases between them. The CDR3 totals 14 residues. From germline, CDR1 is SGHRS and CDR2 YFSETQ. DNA of the CDR3: TGCGCCAGCAGCGTGCAGGGAATGAACACTGAAGCTTTCTTT. It specifies CASSVQGMNTEAFF.

This clonotype was detected many times. The chain is built from TRBV12-3 or TRBV12-4 and TRBJ1-1; 8 bases line up with TRBD1. V shed 8 bases and J 8 bases; nucleotides not matched to a gene: 13. This CDR3 contains 14 residues. The CDR3 bases are TGTGCCAGCCGTGGCCAGGGGGCTCAGGGGGAAGCTTTCTTT. Translated: CASRGQGAQGEAFF.

This clonotype was detected many times. The chain couples TRBV15 to TRBJ2-1, with no clear D. Germline CDR1 is LNHNV and CDR2 is YYDKDF (reference sequence). The CDR3 extends over 12 amino acids. Trimming left V 0 bases short and J 6 bases short, with 3 bases between. DNA for the CDR3: TGTGCCACCAGCAGAGAGATCAATGAGCAGTTCTTC. It translates to CATSREINEQFF.

The sample holds a few counts of this clonotype. The chain is built from TRBV6-1 and TRBJ1-6, with D possibly TRBD1 on 5 matching bases. This CDR3 is 12 amino acids long. Germline CDR1 and CDR2: MNHNS and SASEGT. V was cut by 8 bases and J by 10 bases, with 12 bases left in between. The CDR3: CASWDRASPLHF. Written as DNA, the CDR3 is TGTGCCAGCTGGGACCGCGCCTCACCCCTCCACTTT.

The V gene is TRBV5-6, the J gene TRBJ1-1; D call uncertain. V was pared by 4 bases and J by 2 bases, with 15 bases between. CDR1 SGHDT and CDR2 YYEEEE come from the germline V gene. The CDR3 length is 15 residues. The CDR3 here is CASSPSTEGNTEAFF. The DNA of the CDR3 is TGTGCCAGCAGCCCATCAACAGAGGGCAACACTGAAGCTTTCTTT.

This clonotype was recorded many times. The V call is TRBV7-2, the J call TRBJ2-1; maybe TRBD1 (5 bases). CDR3 length equals 13 residues. V lost 5 bases and J lost 7, with 12 bases in between. The germline V gene encodes CDR1 SGHTA and CDR2 FQGNSA. DNA of the CDR3: TGTGCCAGCAGCGCAACAGGAGTAAATGAGCAGTTCTTC. Its protein product is CASSATGVNEQFF.

This clonotype was counted a few times. The V gene is TRBV29-1, the J gene TRBJ2-7, with D perhaps TRBD1 (6 bases). The CDR3 length is 14 residues. Trimming cost V 8 bases and J 2 bases, with 19 bases left between them. From germline, CDR1 is SQVTM and CDR2 ANQGSEA. This CDR3 reads CSIVQGIKPYEQYF. CDR3 nucleotide sequence: TGCAGCATCGTTCAGGGGATTAAGCCCTACGAGCAGTACTTC.

The V and J genes are TRBV19 and TRBJ2-3; 8 bases agree with TRBD1. The CDR3 loop spans 16 amino acids. CDR1 and CDR2 from the germline V gene are LNHDA and SQIVND (reference sequence). Trimming took 4 bases from V and 5 from J; bases not matched to a gene: 11. CDR3 sequence: CASSTSGTGLGDTQYF. CDR3 sequence (DNA): TGTGCCAGTAGTACATCCGGGACAGGACTGGGAGATACGCAGTATTTT.

The chain is built from TRBV28 and TRBJ2-5, with 7 positions matching TRBD2. Trimming at V came to 4 bases and at J to 5 bases, leaving 13 bases not matched to a gene. This CDR3 region has 16 residues. In germline, CDR1 is MDHEN, CDR2 SYDVKM. DNA of the CDR3: TGTGCCAGCAGTTCGCTTGGGACTACCCGCCGGGAGACCCAGTACTTC. Encoded protein: CASSSLGTTRRETQYF.

This clonotype has only a few counts. The rearrangement joins TRBV7-6 to TRBJ2-1, with TRBD2 identical over 7 bases. Germline V gene sequence: CDR1 SGHVS, CDR2 FNYEAQ. V trimming: 5 bases; J trimming: 7 bases; junction bases outside the gene matches: 8. This CDR3 is built from 14 residues. In DNA form, the CDR3 reads TGTGCCAGCAGCCCAAGCGGGAATAGTAATGAGCAGTTCTTC. Amino acid sequence: CASSPSGNSNEQFF.

This clonotype has ten or more counts. V is TRBV4-1 and J is TRBJ1-6, with no clear D. The V and J ends lost 1 base and 9 bases respectively, with 10 bases between them. This CDR3 has 14 amino acids. Per germline, CDR1 MGHRA and CDR2 YSYEKL. CDR3 sequence (DNA): TGCGCCAGCAGCCAAGTTCAGTCGGGTTCACCCCTCCACTTT. Protein sequence: CASSQVQSGSPLHF.